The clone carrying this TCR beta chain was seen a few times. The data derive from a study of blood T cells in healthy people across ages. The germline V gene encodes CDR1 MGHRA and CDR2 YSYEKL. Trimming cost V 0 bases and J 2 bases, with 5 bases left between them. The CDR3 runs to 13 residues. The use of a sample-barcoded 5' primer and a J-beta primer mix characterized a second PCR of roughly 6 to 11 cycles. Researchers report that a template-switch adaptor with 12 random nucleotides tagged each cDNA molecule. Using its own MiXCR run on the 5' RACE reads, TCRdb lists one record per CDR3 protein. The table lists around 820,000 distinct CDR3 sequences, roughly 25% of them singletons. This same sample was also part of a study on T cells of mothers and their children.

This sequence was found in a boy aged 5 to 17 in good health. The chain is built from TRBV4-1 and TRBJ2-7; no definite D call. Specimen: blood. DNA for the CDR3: TGCGCCAGCAGCCAAGAGGAAGCCTACGAGCAGTACTTC. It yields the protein CASSQEEAYEQYF.